Included here is one TCR beta chain sequence, with context. The CDR3 sequence is 14 residues long. The V gene lost 4 bases and the J gene lost 1 base, with 10 bases spanning the gap. Germline CDR1 is MNHNS and CDR2 is SASEGT. The entry originates in a study of cytomegalovirus exposure and HLA in healthy donors. Primers included in the PCR were 60 Vbeta and 13 Jbeta primers. The repertoire was sequenced with immunoSEQ multiplex PCR; TCRdb's copy has only in-frame clones and lacks some. The sample has approximately 210,000 clones, about three quarters seen once. Input material: PBMCs. The receptor was isolated from a woman aged 40 to 50 in good health and CMV-seronegative. V and J are TRBV6-1 and TRBJ1-1; D is ambiguous. The chain's CDR3 is CASSVATSNTEAFF. The CDR3 coding sequence is TGTGCCAGCAGTGTTGCGACATCGAACACTGAAGCTTTCTTT.